Each of the 28 T cell receptor beta chains below was sequenced from the same sample in a study of PD-1 blockade in classical Hodgkin lymphoma. All patients relapsed after autologous stem cell transplantation, and brentuximab vedotin exposure varied. Method: immunoSEQ multiplex PCR; TCRdb's copy keeps in-frame clones and lacks some. The table lists around 20,000 clones, about nine tenths of them singletons, with around 12% in the top ten. This sample comprised peripheral blood mononuclear cells (PBMCs), obtained before the second cycle of nivolumab. The receptors derive from a human donor with classical Hodgkin lymphoma.

The V gene is TRBV13, the J gene TRBJ2-5; tentatively, D is TRBD1 (6 bases). The V gene's germline CDR1 is PRHDT and CDR2 FYEKMQ (reference sequence). The CDR3 extends over 13 amino acids. V lost 5 bases, J lost 5 bases, and 12 bases lay in between. The CDR3 is CASSPTGLETQYF. The DNA for the CDR3 is TGTGCCAGCAGCCCCACAGGGTTGGAGACCCAGTACTTC.

The rearrangement uses TRBV9 and TRBJ2-1; possible D gene TRBD2, 6 bases. Germline lookup yields CDR1 SGDLS and CDR2 YYNGEE. The CDR3 covers 15 residues. Trimming pared 0 bases from V and 4 bases from J, leaving 11 bases between. The CDR3 DNA reads TGTGCCAGCAGCGTAGACGGGCGGGGATACAATGAGCAGTTCTTC. Translation: CASSVDGRGYNEQFF. The complete variable domain, with remaining parts taken from reference TRBV9 and TRBJ2-1, reads DSGVTQTPKHLITATGQRVTLRCSPRSGDLSVYWYQQSLDQGLQFLIQYYNGEERAKGNILERFSAQQFPDLHSELNLSSLELGDSALYFCASSVDGRGYNEQFFGPGTRLTVL.

The chain employs TRBV7-9 and TRBJ2-5, with D tentatively TRBD1 (5 bases). Between the trimmed V and J ends, which lost 2 bases and 4 bases, there was a span of 8 bases. The CDR3 consists of 13 residues. Per the germline V gene, CDR1 is SEHNR and CDR2 is FQNEAQ (reference sequence). This CDR3 is CASSLLQGETQYF. The CDR3 nucleotides read TGTGCCAGCAGCTTATTGCAGGGAGAGACCCAGTACTTC.

This clone has just one count. The rearrangement uses TRBV11-1 and TRBJ2-1; either TRBD1 or TRBD2 may supply D (5 bases each). Germline V gives CDR1 SGHAT, CDR2 FQDESV (reference sequence). The germline V and J ends were trimmed by 5 bases and 10 bases, with 15 bases remaining between them. The CDR3 covers 13 residues. CDR3 protein: CASSGRDDGEQFF. The CDR3 DNA reads TGTGCCAGCAGCGGACGGGACGACGGGGAGCAGTTCTTC.

This clone was picked up one time. The V and J genes are TRBV6-5 and TRBJ1-6; 7 bases map to TRBD1. Germline lookup yields CDR1 MNHEY and CDR2 SVGAGI. V trimming: 6 bases; J trimming: 9 bases; junction bases outside the gene matches: 11. The CDR3 covers 15 residues. The CDR3 bases are TGTGCCAGCAGCCTCGGGACAGCCGGGAGTTCACCCCTCCACTTT. This codes for CASSLGTAGSSPLHF.

This rearrangement joins TRBV30 to TRBJ1-2; D is possibly TRBD1 (6 bases). CDR1 is GTSNPN, CDR2 SVGIG, per germline (reference sequence). V shed 1 base and J shed 4 bases, with 10 bases lying between them. The CDR3 is 13 residues long. The CDR3 protein is CAWSGTGIYGYTF. The CDR3 region has the DNA TGTGCCTGGAGTGGAACAGGGATCTATGGCTACACCTTC.

The V gene is TRBV6-1, the J gene TRBJ2-3; 12 nucleotides line up with TRBD2. Germline trimming cut 2 bases from V and 2 bases from J; bases unmatched to any gene: 5. Per germline, CDR1 MNHNS and CDR2 SASEGT. CDR3 size: 17 residues. In nucleotides, the CDR3 is TGTGCCAGCAGTGAACTCACTAGCGGGGGGTCCACAGATACGCAGTATTTT. This translates into CASSELTSGGSTDTQYF.

J is TRBJ2-1 and V is TRBV5-1; D gene unclear. Trimming took 0 bases from V and 3 from J, leaving 10 bases between them. The CDR3 sequence is 15 residues long. Germline V gene lookup returns CDR1 SGHRS and CDR2 YFSETQ. The CDR3 DNA follows: TGCGCCAGCAGCTTGGATGCGGCTAACTACAATGAGCAGTTCTTC. Translation gives CASSLDAANYNEQFF.

This clone occurred a few times. V gene TRBV5-1 combines with J gene TRBJ2-6; D call uncertain. V lost 4 bases and J 4 bases, leaving 12 bases between the germline ends. This CDR3 has 15 residues. From germline, CDR1 is SGHRS and CDR2 YFSETQ. This CDR3 reads CASSNTLLGANVLTF. In nucleotides, the CDR3 is TGCGCCAGCAGCAATACCCTTTTGGGGGCCAACGTCCTGACTTTC.

This chain links TRBV4-2 with TRBJ2-7; no clear D gene. CDR1 is LGHNA and CDR2 is YNFKEQ in the germline V gene. The V end was cut by 1 base, the J end by 3 bases, with 10 bases between. This CDR3 comprises 14 residues. CDR3 amino acids: CASSQGARFYEQYF. CDR3 nucleotides: TGTGCCAGCAGCCAAGGGGCCCGCTTCTACGAGCAGTACTTC.

The chain recombines TRBV2 with TRBJ2-2; D unclear. Looked up from germline, CDR1 is SNHLY and CDR2 is FYNNEI. V lost 3 bases, J lost 6 bases, and 11 bases lay in between. The CDR3 contains 14 residues. CDR3 nucleotide sequence: TGTGCCAGCAGTGATGTGGGCTCACCCGGGGAGCTGTTTTTT. Its translation: CASSDVGSPGELFF.

The chain's CDR3 is CASSQDGGNGYNEQFF. CDR3 in DNA: TGTGCCAGCAGCCAAGATGGGGGGAATGGCTACAATGAGCAGTTCTTC. The rearrangement joins TRBV4-2 to TRBJ2-1; D is perhaps TRBD2 (6 bases). There are 16 residues in the CDR3. Trimming pared 0 bases from V and 3 bases from J, leaving 12 bases between. Germline V gives CDR1 LGHNA, CDR2 YNFKEQ.

The chain carries TRBV5-4 and TRBJ2-1; 13 nucleotides line up with TRBD2. The ends lost 5 bases at V and 3 bases at J; junction bases unmatched: 2. The CDR3 contains 15 residues. Germline lookup yields CDR1 SGHNT and CDR2 YYREEE (reference sequence). In DNA, the CDR3 is TGTGCCAGCAGGAGACTAGCGGGGGGCTACAATGAGCAGTTCTTC. The encoded protein is CASRRLAGGYNEQFF.

The chain employs TRBV5-1 and TRBJ1-1; maybe TRBD1 (6 bases). Germline V gene sequence: CDR1 SGHRS, CDR2 YFSETQ. This CDR3 contains 14 residues. V was shortened by 1 base and J by 4 bases, with 11 bases between the two germline ends. CDR3 residues: CASSLLEGGTEAFF. CDR3 bases: TGCGCCAGCAGCTTGCTGGAGGGGGGCACTGAAGCTTTCTTT.

CDR3 nucleotides: TGTGCCATCAGTGATTATCAAAGGGGGTACAATGAGCAGTTCTTC. Its translation is CAISDYQRGYNEQFF. The chain is built from TRBV10-3 and TRBJ2-1; the D gene is possibly TRBD1 (6 bases). V was trimmed by 3 bases and J by 4 bases, leaving 13 bases between them. The CDR3 has 15 residues. Germline V gene data show CDR1 as ENHRY and CDR2 as SYGVKD.

The CDR3, as DNA: TGCGCCAGCAGCAGACAGGGAAGGGTCAATGAGCAGTTCTTC. It encodes CASSRQGRVNEQFF. The genes are TRBV5-1 and TRBJ2-1, with 7 positions matching TRBD1. After removal of 4 bases from V and 6 bases from J, the junction contained 7 bases not matched to a gene. This CDR3 has 14 residues. Germline CDR1 SGHRS, CDR2 YFSETQ. The full variable domain, completed using reference TRBV5-1 and TRBJ2-1, is KAGVTQTPRYLIKTRGQQVTLSCSPISGHRSVSWYQQTPGQGLQFLFEYFSETQRNKGNFPGRFSGRQFSNSRSEMNVSTLELGDSALYLCASSRQGRVNEQFFGPGTRLTVL.

The chain carries TRBV9 and TRBJ2-2, with D uncertain. The CDR3 length is 13 residues. Trimming shortened V by 0 bases and J by 1 base, and 1 base separated the two germline ends. The V gene's germline CDR1 is SGDLS and CDR2 YYNGEE. The CDR3 here is CASSVGNTGELFF. Here the CDR3 DNA reads TGTGCCAGCAGCGTAGGGAACACCGGGGAGCTGTTTTTT.

This rearrangement joins TRBV7-6 to TRBJ2-5; 13 bases are shared with TRBD2. CDR3 length: 15 residues. Germline V gene sequence: CDR1 SGHVS, CDR2 FNYEAQ. V gave up 7 bases and J gave up 1 base; unmatched junction bases: 3. The CDR3, as DNA: TGTGCCAGCAAACTAGCGGGGGGGACCCAAGAGACCCAGTACTTC. Amino acid sequence: CASKLAGGTQETQYF.

The rearrangement links TRBV4-1 to TRBJ1-5; 8 bases match TRBD1. With V trimmed by 0 bases and J by 6 bases, 4 bases remained unmatched. The CDR3 has 15 amino acids. Germline CDR1 and CDR2: MGHRA and YSYEKL. The CDR3 loop is CASSQEQGGVQPQHF. In DNA form, the CDR3 reads TGCGCCAGCAGCCAAGAACAGGGGGGGGTTCAGCCCCAGCATTTT.

V and J are TRBV5-1 and TRBJ2-1; 7 positions agree with TRBD2. The CDR3 sequence is 15 residues long. The ends lost 3 bases at V and 2 bases at J; junction bases unmatched: 5. Germline V gene sequence: CDR1 SGHRS, CDR2 YFSETQ. This CDR3 is CASSSELATYNEQFF. In nucleotides, the CDR3 is TGCGCCAGCAGCTCAGAACTAGCGACCTACAATGAGCAGTTCTTC.

J is TRBJ1-6 and V is TRBV19; D gene ambiguous. Germline V gives CDR1 LNHDA, CDR2 SQIVND (reference sequence). CDR3 length: 13 residues. The germline V and J ends were trimmed by 5 bases and 10 bases, with 12 bases remaining between them. CDR3 DNA sequence: TGTGCCAGTAGTGGGCACGAAACATCACCCCTCCACTTT. This translates into CASSGHETSPLHF.

The V gene is TRBV4-1, the J gene TRBJ1-2, with 9 nucleotides matching TRBD1. The CDR3 has 16 amino acids. The V and J ends lost 3 bases and 3 bases, in that order; junction bases with no gene match: 8. Germline lookup yields CDR1 MGHRA and CDR2 YSYEKL. CDR3 coding DNA: TGCGCCAGCAGCCAGCCCCACAGGGGGCCAGACTATGGCTACACCTTC. Translating gives CASSQPHRGPDYGYTF.

The chain joins TRBV27 to TRBJ2-7, with 8 bases aligning to TRBD1. CDR3 length: 12 amino acids. Per the germline V gene, CDR1 is MNHEY and CDR2 is SMNVEV (reference sequence). The J segment lost 4 bases and the V segment lost 8 bases, leaving 4 bases of the junction unmatched. The CDR3 DNA reads as TGTGCCAGCGGGACAGGTTATTACGAGCAGTACTTC. Translated: CASGTGYYEQYF.

V is TRBV6-1 and J is TRBJ2-3, with D tentatively TRBD1 or TRBD2 (6 bases each). The CDR3 runs to 16 residues. Trimming removed 4 bases at V and 5 bases at J, with 19 bases between. The V gene's germline CDR1 is MNHNS and CDR2 SASEGT. CDR3 loop: CASSGTGGGRGDTQYF. In nucleotides, the CDR3 is TGTGCCAGCAGTGGGACTGGGGGCGGGCGGGGAGATACGCAGTATTTT.

This sequence joins TRBV7-9 and TRBJ2-5; 8 nucleotides line up with TRBD2. The ends lost 0 bases at V and 1 base at J; junction bases unmatched: 7. Germline V CDR1 and CDR2: SEHNR, FQNEAQ (reference sequence). The CDR3 sequence is 17 residues long. The CDR3 sequence: CASSLAGGGGSQETQYF. The CDR3, as DNA: TGTGCCAGCAGCTTAGCCGGGGGGGGCGGCTCCCAAGAGACCCAGTACTTC. Variable domain in full (rest from reference TRBV7-9 and TRBJ2-5): DTGVSQNPRHKITKRGQNVTFRCDPISEHNRLYWYRQTLGQGPEFLTYFQNEAQLEKSRLLSDRFSAERPKGSFSTLEIQRTEQGDSAMYLCASSLAGGGGSQETQYFGPGTRLLVL.

The chain employs TRBV6-5 and TRBJ2-5; 10 bases line up with TRBD2. Trimming removed 6 bases from V and 5 bases from J; junction bases left unmatched: 6. The CDR3 contains 14 residues. The germline V gene has CDR1 MNHEY and CDR2 SVGAGI. The DNA of the CDR3 is TGTGCCAGCAGAAAGACGGGACTAGCGGAGACCCAGTACTTC. Encoded protein: CASRKTGLAETQYF.

This chain connects TRBV27 to TRBJ2-1; D is unresolved. CDR1 is MNHEY and CDR2 is SMNVEV in the germline V gene (reference sequence). The CDR3 extends over 15 amino acids. Trimming took off 6 bases at V and 3 bases at J, with 15 bases between the two ends. The CDR3 DNA follows: TGTGCCAGCAGCCTCGACGGCGGAGACTACAATGAGCAGTTCTTC. It yields the protein CASSLDGGDYNEQFF.

By share, this clone ranks as medium-sized. The chain links TRBV21-1 to TRBJ2-1; the table assigns TRBD1, which was not confirmed against the DNA. TRBV21-1 is listed as a pseudogene. This CDR3 has 13 amino acids. Here the CDR3 reads CATPGQVNNEQFF. DNA of the CDR3: TGTGCCACGCCGGGACAGGTAAACAATGAGCAGTTCTTC.